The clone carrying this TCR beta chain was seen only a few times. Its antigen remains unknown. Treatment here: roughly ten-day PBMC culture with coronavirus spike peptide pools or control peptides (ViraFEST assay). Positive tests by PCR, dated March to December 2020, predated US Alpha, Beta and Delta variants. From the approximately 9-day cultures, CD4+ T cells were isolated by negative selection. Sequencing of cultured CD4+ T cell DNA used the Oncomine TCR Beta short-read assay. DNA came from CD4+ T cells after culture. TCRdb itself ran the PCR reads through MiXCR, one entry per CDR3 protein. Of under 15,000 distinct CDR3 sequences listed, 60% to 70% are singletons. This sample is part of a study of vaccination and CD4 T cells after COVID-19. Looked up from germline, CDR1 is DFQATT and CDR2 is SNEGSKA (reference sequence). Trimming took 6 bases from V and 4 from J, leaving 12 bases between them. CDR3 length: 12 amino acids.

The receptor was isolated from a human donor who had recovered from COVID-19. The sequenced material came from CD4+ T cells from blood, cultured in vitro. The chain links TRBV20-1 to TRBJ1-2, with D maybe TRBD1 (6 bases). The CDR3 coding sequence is TGCAGTGCCACAGGGAATAGCTATGGCTACACCTTC. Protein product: CSATGNSYGYTF.